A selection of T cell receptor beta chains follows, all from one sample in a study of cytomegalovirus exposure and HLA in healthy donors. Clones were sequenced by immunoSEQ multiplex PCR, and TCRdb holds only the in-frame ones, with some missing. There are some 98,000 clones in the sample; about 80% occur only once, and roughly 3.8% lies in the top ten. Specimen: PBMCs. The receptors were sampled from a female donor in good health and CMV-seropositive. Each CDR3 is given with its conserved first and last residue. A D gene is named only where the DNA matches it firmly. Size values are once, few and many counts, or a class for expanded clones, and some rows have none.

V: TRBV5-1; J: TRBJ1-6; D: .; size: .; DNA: TGCGCCAGCAGCTTGGCCCCAGTTAATTCACCCCTCCACTTT; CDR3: CASSLAPVNSPLHF
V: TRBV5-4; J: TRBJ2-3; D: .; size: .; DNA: TGTGCCAGCAGCTCCCCTTGGAGTGACCAGCCCACAGATACGCAGTATTTT; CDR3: CASSSPWSDQPTDTQYF
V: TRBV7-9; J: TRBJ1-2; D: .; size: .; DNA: TGTGCCAGCAGTGGGGCATCCGACACTGGGGGCTACACCTTC; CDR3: CASSGASDTGGYTF
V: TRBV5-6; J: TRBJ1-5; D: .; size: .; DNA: TGTGCCAGCAGCTACGGGAAAGGGTGGAGTCAGCCCCAGCATTTT; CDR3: CASSYGKGWSQPQHF
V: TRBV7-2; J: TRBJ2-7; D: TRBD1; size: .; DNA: TGTGCCAGCAGCCTCGGGACAGGCCCCTACGAGCAGTACTTC; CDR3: CASSLGTGPYEQYF
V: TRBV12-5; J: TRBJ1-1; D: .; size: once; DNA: TGTGCTAGTGGCCTACCACAGGGCACTGAAGCTTTCTTT; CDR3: CASGLPQGTEAFF
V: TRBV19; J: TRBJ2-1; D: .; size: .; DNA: TGTGCCAGTAGTATAGCGTCGGGCAATGAGCAGTTCTTC; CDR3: CASSIASGNEQFF
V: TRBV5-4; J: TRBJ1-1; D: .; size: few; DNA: TGTGCCAGCAGCTTGTCGCCGAGGAACACTGAAGCTTTCTTT; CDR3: CASSLSPRNTEAFF
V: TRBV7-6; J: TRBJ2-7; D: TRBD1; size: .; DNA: TGTGCCAGCAGCCCAGGGACAGGGAACTACGAGCAGTACTTC; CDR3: CASSPGTGNYEQYF
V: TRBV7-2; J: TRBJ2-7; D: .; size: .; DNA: TGTGCCAGCAGCTCGACTAGGATCGAGCAGTACTTC; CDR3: CASSSTRIEQYF
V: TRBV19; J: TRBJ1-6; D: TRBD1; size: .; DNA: TGTGCCAGTATGTCACAGGGGGGTTCACCCCTCCACTTT; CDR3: CASMSQGGSPLHF
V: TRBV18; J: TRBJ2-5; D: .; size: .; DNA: TGTGCCAGCTCACCGAGAGGTGGACACTCGGAGACCCAGTACTTC; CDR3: CASSPRGGHSETQYF
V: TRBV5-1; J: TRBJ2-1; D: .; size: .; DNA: TGCGCCAGTACAGGGAGCGGCAATGAGCAGTTCTTC; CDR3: CASTGSGNEQFF
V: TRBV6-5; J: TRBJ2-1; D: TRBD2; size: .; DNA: TGTGCCAGCAGAGAGCGGGGGGCAGGCAATGAGCAGTTCTTC; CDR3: CASRERGAGNEQFF
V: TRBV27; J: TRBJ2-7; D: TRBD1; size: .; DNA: TGTGCCAGCAGCATGGACAGGGACTACGAGCAGTACTTC; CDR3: CASSMDRDYEQYF
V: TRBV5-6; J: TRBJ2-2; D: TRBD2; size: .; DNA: TGTGCCAGCAGCTTGGGAATTAGCGGGGGCCTGACCGGGGAGCTGTTTTTT; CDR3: CASSLGISGGLTGELFF
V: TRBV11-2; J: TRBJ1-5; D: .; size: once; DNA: TGTGCCAGCAGCTTGCAAGGGGGAAATGGCAATCAGCCCCAGCATTTT; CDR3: CASSLQGGNGNQPQHF